Listed below are T cell receptor beta chains from one sample, sequenced in a study of cytomegalovirus exposure and HLA in healthy donors. TCRdb's table, derived via immunoSEQ multiplex PCR, lists solely in-frame clones and lacks some. Of fewer than 45,000 clones in the sample, 68% were seen once. The sample was PBMCs. Receptors originate from a man in his forties in good health and CMV-seronegative. CDR3s include the opening cysteine and the closing phenylalanine or tryptophan. D genes are given only for firm matches. Size tells how often a clone was seen (once, few, many) or the class of an expanded clone, and some rows leave it out.

j_gene	v_gene	d_gene	abundance	CDR3aa	CDR3nt
TRBJ2-7	TRBV5-1	TRBD1	NA	CASSVPTGTYEQYF	TGCGCCAGCAGCGTCCCGACAGGGACGTACGAGCAGTACTTC
TRBJ2-1	TRBV6-1	NA	few	CASSALPGSSYNEQFF	TGTGCCAGCAGTGCCCTACCGGGGAGCTCCTACAATGAGCAGTTCTTC
TRBJ2-3	TRBV25-1	NA	few	CASSERGTDTQYF	TGTGCCAGCAGTGAGCGGGGCACAGATACGCAGTATTTT
TRBJ2-3	TRBV10-2	TRBD1	few	CASSGSEGAGDTQYF	TGCGCCAGCAGTGGGAGCGAGGGGGCAGGAGATACGCAGTATTTT
TRBJ1-1	TRBV5-1	TRBD1	NA	CASSLRGPEAFF	TGCGCCAGCAGCTTGAGGGGGCCTGAAGCTTTCTTT
TRBJ1-1	TRBV4-3	NA	few	CASSQDTQDMNTEAFF	TGCGCCAGCAGCCAGGACACACAGGACATGAACACTGAAGCTTTCTTT
TRBJ2-1	TRBV7-2	TRBD2	NA	CASTSPSTSSGEQFF	TGTGCCAGCACCAGTCCCTCGACTAGCTCTGGTGAGCAGTTCTTC
TRBJ2-7	TRBV6-5	TRBD2	few	CATEGGGSSYEQYF	TGTGCCACCGAAGGCGGGGGTAGTTCCTACGAGCAGTACTTC
TRBJ1-2	TRBV5-1	NA	NA	CASSLPEGNTGYTF	TGCGCCAGCAGCCTACCGGAGGGGAATACTGGCTACACCTTC
TRBJ1-3	TRBV6-5	TRBD1	few	CASSQDRAPGNTIYF	TGTGCCAGCAGCCAGGACAGGGCCCCTGGAAACACCATATATTTT
TRBJ2-5	TRBV12-2	NA	few	CASRMGGRETQYF	TGTGCAAGTCGCATGGGAGGGAGAGAGACCCAGTACTTC
TRBJ1-1	TRBV2	NA	NA	CASSLDGRGAFF	TGTGCCAGCAGTCTGGACGGGCGAGGGGCTTTCTTT
TRBJ2-5	TRBV9	TRBD1	NA	CASSVAGGVETQYF	TGTGCCAGCAGCGTAGCAGGGGGTGTCGAGACCCAGTACTTC
TRBJ2-1	TRBV5-4	NA	NA	CASSLGAYNEQFF	TGTGCCAGCAGCTTAGGGGCCTACAATGAGCAGTTCTTC
TRBJ1-5	TRBV5-6	NA	few	CASSQQAGNQPQHF	TGTGCCAGCAGCCAACAGGCGGGCAATCAGCCCCAGCATTTT
TRBJ2-1	TRBV9	NA	few	CASSLAGEQFF	TGTGCCAGCAGCCTGGCGGGTGAGCAGTTCTTC
TRBJ1-1	TRBV7-9	NA	NA	CASLLEGTEAFF	TGTGCCAGTTTACTAGAGGGCACTGAAGCTTTCTTT
TRBJ1-6	TRBV4-3	NA	NA	CASSQEWGQNSPLHF	TGCGCCAGCAGCCAAGAATGGGGGCAAAACTCACCCCTCCACTTT
TRBJ1-2	TRBV30	TRBD1	NA	CAWSVQGGRYGYTF	TGTGCCTGGAGTGTACAGGGGGGTCGCTATGGCTACACCTTC
TRBJ1-1	TRBV18	TRBD1	NA	CASSPDRANTEAFF	TGTGCCAGCTCACCTGACAGGGCGAACACTGAAGCTTTCTTT
TRBJ1-1	TRBV29-1	NA	NA	CSVQQGRLSEAFF	TGCAGCGTCCAACAGGGACGGCTCTCTGAAGCTTTCTTT
TRBJ2-2	TRBV7-3	TRBD1	NA	CASREQGGNTGELFF	TGTGCCAGCAGGGAACAGGGGGGGAACACCGGGGAGCTGTTTTTT
TRBJ1-6	TRBV27	TRBD1	NA	CASSLNGGGQGSSPLHF	TGTGCCAGCAGTTTAAATGGGGGGGGACAGGGGTCTTCACCCCTCCACTTT
TRBJ1-1	TRBV28	TRBD1	NA	CASSSGTGMVGTEAFF	TGTGCCAGCAGTTCAGGGACAGGGATGGTTGGAACTGAAGCTTTCTTT
TRBJ1-1	TRBV7-9	NA	once	CASSLDRGRINTEAFF	TGTGCCAGCAGCTTAGATCGTGGGAGGATAAACACTGAAGCTTTCTTT
TRBJ2-7	TRBV28	NA	NA	CAAGSSYEQYF	TGTGCCGCAGGGTCCTCCTACGAGCAGTACTTC
TRBJ2-4	TRBV7-6	NA	few	CASSPTLGGDIQYF	TGTGCCAGCAGCCCGACCCTCGGCGGGGACATTCAGTACTTC
TRBJ1-1	TRBV2	NA	few	CASSEGVVPPVAFF	TGTGCCAGCAGTGAAGGAGTGGTCCCTCCGGTAGCTTTCTTT
TRBJ1-4	TRBV28	TRBD1	NA	CASVAGQGGRTGKLFF	TGTGCCAGCGTGGCGGGACAGGGTGGGAGAACGGGAAAACTGTTTTTT
TRBJ1-4	TRBV5-1	NA	NA	CASRVERGNEKLFF	TGCGCCAGCCGCGTTGAGCGGGGTAATGAAAAACTGTTTTTT
TRBJ1-1	TRBV4-1	NA	NA	CASSVLGGNTEAFF	TGCGCCAGCAGTGTACTCGGGGGAAACACTGAAGCTTTCTTT
TRBJ1-1	TRBV2	NA	NA	CASPGHTNTEAFF	TGTGCCAGCCCGGGACACACGAACACTGAAGCTTTCTTT
TRBJ1-1	TRBV5-6	TRBD1	NA	CASRPTTGTGQTEAFF	TGTGCCAGCAGACCCACTACCGGGACAGGGCAAACTGAAGCTTTCTTT
TRBJ1-2	TRBV4-1	TRBD1	NA	CASSPGRDSGLRGDGYTF	TGCGCCAGCAGCCCAGGCCGGGACAGTGGTCTCCGGGGAGATGGCTACACCTTC
TRBJ1-5	TRBV4-1	TRBD1	once	CASSQGTGGGNQPQHF	TGCGCCAGCAGCCAGGGGACAGGCGGCGGCAATCAGCCCCAGCATTTT
TRBJ2-5	TRBV12-2	NA	NA	CASRLVQGPRETQYF	TGTGCAAGTCGCTTGGTCCAGGGTCCTCGGGAGACCCAGTACTTC
TRBJ2-3	TRBV30	TRBD2	NA	CAWSPGGTDTQYF	TGTGCCTGGAGTCCGGGAGGGACAGATACGCAGTATTTT
TRBJ1-1	TRBV6-1	NA	NA	CASREGQGHTEAFF	TGTGCCAGCAGAGAGGGGCAGGGGCACACTGAAGCTTTCTTT
TRBJ1-2	TRBV7-9	TRBD1	NA	CASSPGGAETYGYTF	TGTGCCAGCAGCCCAGGGGGCGCCGAGACCTATGGCTACACCTTC
TRBJ2-3	TRBV9	TRBD2	NA	CASSVSGGGIADTQYF	TGTGCCAGCAGCGTATCCGGGGGGGGAATCGCAGATACGCAGTATTTT